Each of the 29 T cell receptor beta chains below was sequenced from the same sample in a study of blood T cell repertoires in COVID-19 (dated by TCRdb to the early 2020s). Library method: the immunoSEQ multiplex PCR assay. This is the immuneACCESS table as TCRdb keeps it, with only in-frame sequences that have V and J called. A part of the clones is gone; compared with another copy, unresolved V genes explain less than half, and the rest is unexplained. The sample table holds 120,000 or so clones, of which 79% were seen once. Jointly, the top ten make up more than 35% of the sample. Sequencing used peripheral blood. The source is a man in his forties with active or convalescent COVID-19.

The chain links TRBV19 to TRBJ1-5; D not certain. Germline CDR1 reads LNHDA; CDR2 reads SQIVND (reference sequence). The V end lost 11 bases, the J end lost 6 bases, and 14 bases lay between the germline ends. CDR3 size: 12 residues. CDR3 protein: CASRGSGQPQHF. The CDR3 coding sequence is TGTGCCTCCCGTGGGAGCGGTCAGCCCCAGCATTTT.

The CDR3 reads CASSFGSFTGELFF. CDR3 sequence (DNA): TGTGCCAGCAGTTTCGGGTCGTTCACCGGGGAGCTGTTTTTT. The chain recombines TRBV6-2 or TRBV6-3 with TRBJ2-2; D uncertain. The V gene's germline CDR1 is MNHEY and CDR2 SVGEGT. Trimming removed 4 bases at V and 4 bases at J, with 10 bases between. CDR3 size: 14 residues.

The chain carries TRBV13 and TRBJ2-5; a possible D gene is TRBD2 (5 bases). The CDR3 contains 12 residues. V was clipped by 6 bases and J by 4 bases, with 9 bases between them. Germline-derived CDR1 and CDR2 are PRHDT and FYEKMQ (reference sequence). The CDR3: CASSRGRETQYF. The CDR3, as DNA: TGTGCCAGCAGTCGTGGGAGAGAGACCCAGTACTTC.

The J gene is TRBJ1-1, the V gene TRBV7-2, with a weak D call TRBD1 (6 bases). The CDR3 runs 14 residues. V lost 3 bases, J lost 4 bases, and 12 bases lay in between. Germline V gene lookup returns CDR1 SGHTA and CDR2 FQGNSA. The DNA of the CDR3 is TGTGCCAGCAGCTTCGCAGGGGATGGCACTGAAGCTTTCTTT. Protein sequence: CASSFAGDGTEAFF.

This rearrangement joins TRBV9 to TRBJ1-3, with D possibly being TRBD1 (6 bases). Germline CDR1 SGDLS, CDR2 YYNGEE. The CDR3 is made up of 18 amino acids. Between the trimmed V and J ends, which lost 4 bases and 0 bases, there was a span of 20 bases. The CDR3 bases are TGTGCCAGCAGCCTCCCAGCGGGGGCGGGCGCCTCTGGAAACACCATATATTTT. This sequence encodes CASSLPAGAGASGNTIYF. Full variable domain (rest looked up from reference TRBV9 and TRBJ1-3): DSGVTQTPKHLITATGQRVTLRCSPRSGDLSVYWYQQSLDQGLQFLIQYYNGEERAKGNILERFSAQQFPDLHSELNLSSLELGDSALYFCASSLPAGAGASGNTIYFGEGSWLTVV.

This sequence joins TRBV10-3 and TRBJ2-7; 9 bases agree with TRBD2. This CDR3 contains 15 residues. Germline V CDR1 and CDR2: ENHRY, SYGVKD. The V gene end was trimmed by 0 bases and the J gene end by 3 bases; junction bases not matched to a gene: 3. CDR3 nucleotides: TGTGCCATCAGTGAGTCTAATAGCGGGGGCTACGAGCAGTACTTC. Amino acid sequence: CAISESNSGGYEQYF.

The chain has TRBV5-6 and TRBJ1-2; TRBD1 is a possible D gene (6 bases). Germline CDR1 and CDR2: SGHDT and YYEEEE. V was clipped by 0 bases and J by 3 bases, with 6 bases between them. The CDR3 is 13 amino acids. The CDR3 nucleotides read TGTGCCAGCAGCTTGGGGACAGACTATGGCTACACCTTC. This encodes CASSLGTDYGYTF.

The chain couples TRBV4-3 to TRBJ1-2, with 9 bases that match TRBD1. Germline-derived CDR1 and CDR2 are LGHNA and YSLEER. J was trimmed by 4 bases and V by 2 bases; bases with no gene match: 8. The CDR3 extends over 16 amino acids. CDR3 sequence: CASSQSTGGAIYGYTF. The CDR3 bases are TGCGCCAGCAGCCAATCTACAGGGGGCGCGATCTATGGCTACACCTTC.

This sequence joins TRBV14 and TRBJ2-1; 9 bases align to TRBD2. The CDR3 is 16 amino acids. V was clipped by 2 bases and J by 3 bases; unmatched bases: 5. Germline lookup yields CDR1 SGHDN and CDR2 FVKESK. CDR3 in DNA: TGTGCCAGCAGCCAAACCGGGACTAGCCACTACAATGAGCAGTTCTTC. This gives the protein CASSQTGTSHYNEQFF.

At least ten counts were recorded for this clone. In DNA form, the CDR3 reads TGTGCCTGGAACCATCCCGGGACAGGGGAAGGCTACACCTTC. Its protein is CAWNHPGTGEGYTF. This chain links TRBV30 with TRBJ1-2, with 10 bases lining up with TRBD1. Per the germline V gene, CDR1 is GTSNPN and CDR2 is SVGIG (reference sequence). V trimming: 4 bases; J trimming: 8 bases; junction bases outside the gene matches: 10. The CDR3 spans 14 residues.

The CDR3 DNA is TGTGCCAGCAGCGCCCCGCCAGCTGAAGCTTTCTTT. This sequence encodes CASSAPPAEAFF. The chain joins TRBV9 to TRBJ1-1; no firm D call. The CDR3 loop spans 12 amino acids. Trimming stripped 3 bases from V and 6 bases from J, with 9 bases between. In germline, CDR1 is SGDLS, CDR2 YYNGEE.

The CDR3 nucleotides are TGTGCCAGCAGTTCTATAACCTACGAGCAGTACTTC. It specifies CASSSITYEQYF. This chain connects TRBV28 to TRBJ2-7; no clear D gene. The CDR3 is 12 amino acids. Germline V gene sequence: CDR1 MDHEN, CDR2 SYDVKM. V was pared by 4 bases and J by 2 bases, with 6 bases between. Supplemented by reference TRBV28 and TRBJ2-7, the full variable domain reads DVKVTQSSRYLVKRTGEKVFLECVQDMDHENMFWYRQDPGLGLRLIYFSYDVKMKEKGDIPEGYSVSREKKERFSLILESASTNQTSMYLCASSSITYEQYFGPGTRLTVT.

The chain is built from TRBV9 and TRBJ1-4; no reliable D call. The CDR3 is 14 amino acids. Germline values: CDR1 SGDLS, CDR2 YYNGEE. V was pared by 0 bases and J by 8 bases, with 11 bases between. Here the CDR3 reads CASSVDGSTEKLFF. CDR3 in DNA: TGTGCCAGCAGCGTAGATGGGAGTACAGAAAAACTGTTTTTT.

The chain combines TRBV5-4 with TRBJ2-2; 10 nucleotides match TRBD2. The CDR3 spans 18 residues. In germline, CDR1 is SGHNT, CDR2 YYREEE (reference sequence). V shed 1 base, J shed 5 bases, and the junction held 11 bases outside the gene matches. The CDR3 DNA is TGTGCCAGCAGCTTGAATTTAGAGCGGGGGGGCGTGACCGGGGAGCTGTTTTTT. Translated: CASSLNLERGGVTGELFF.

V is TRBV7-9 and J is TRBJ2-3; 7 nucleotides align to TRBD1. The CDR3 loop spans 16 amino acids. Losses at the gene ends were 1 base for V and 1 base for J; bases not matched to a gene: 5. Looked up from germline, CDR1 is SEHNR and CDR2 is FQNEAQ (reference sequence). The CDR3 nucleotides are TGTGCCAGCAGCTTAGGGGGACAGTTTGGCACAGATACGCAGTATTTT. It specifies CASSLGGQFGTDTQYF.

The rearrangement uses TRBV5-1 and TRBJ1-5; 7 positions match TRBD1. Germline V gives CDR1 SGHRS, CDR2 YFSETQ. The CDR3 runs 14 residues. V lost 3 bases to trimming and J lost 7 bases; unmatched junction nucleotides: 7. The CDR3 loop reads CASSSTGVGQPQHF. The CDR3 DNA is TGCGCCAGCAGCTCCACAGGGGTGGGACAGCCCCAGCATTTT.

In this sample, this clone turned up a few times. The chain employs TRBV7-9 and TRBJ1-2; a weak D match, TRBD1 (6 bases). CDR3 length: 12 residues. The V end lost 2 bases, the J end lost 12 bases, and 13 bases lay between the germline ends. CDR1 is SEHNR and CDR2 is FQNEAQ in the germline V gene (reference sequence). The CDR3 spells CASSLTQGSHTF. CDR3 in DNA: TGTGCCAGCAGCTTAACGCAGGGGAGTCACACCTTC.

The J gene is TRBJ1-1, the V gene TRBV11-3; maybe TRBD1 (6 bases). The CDR3 is 14 amino acids. V lost 2 bases to trimming and J lost 1 base, with 8 bases between them. Germline V CDR1 and CDR2: SGHNT, YENEEA. The CDR3 loop reads CASSLTGQNTEAFF. The CDR3 DNA is TGTGCCAGCAGCTTAACGGGACAGAACACTGAAGCTTTCTTT.

The V call is TRBV6-1, the J call TRBJ2-1; D is undetermined. V was shortened by 2 bases and J by 11 bases, with 10 bases between the two germline ends. CDR1 is MNHNS, CDR2 SASEGT, per germline. CDR3 size: 12 residues. The CDR3 loop is CASSENDPKQFF. The CDR3 region has the DNA TGTGCCAGCAGTGAAAACGATCCTAAGCAGTTCTTC.

V usage is TRBV7-2 and J usage is TRBJ2-7; tentative D call: TRBD1 (6 bases). V lost 6 bases to trimming and J lost 5 bases, with 17 bases between them. The CDR3 runs 14 residues. The germline gives CDR1 SGHTA, CDR2 FQGNSA. CDR3 loop: CASRPSTGFDEQYF. The CDR3, as DNA: TGTGCCAGCAGACCCTCGACAGGATTCGACGAGCAGTACTTC.

The V gene is TRBV4-1, the J gene TRBJ1-1; TRBD1 is a possible D gene (6 bases). The CDR3 has 15 amino acids. V was trimmed by 0 bases and J by 1 base, leaving 9 bases between them. Germline V CDR1 and CDR2: MGHRA, YSYEKL. CDR3 sequence (DNA): TGCGCCAGCAGCCAAGAGGGGACATCGAACACTGAAGCTTTCTTT. Its translation: CASSQEGTSNTEAFF.

On this clone: Other nucleotide sequences from this sample produce the same CDR3. V is TRBV5-1 and J is TRBJ1-1; D gene unclear. Germline V gene data show CDR1 as SGHRS and CDR2 as YFSETQ. V lost 2 bases, J lost 1 base, and 9 bases lay in between. The CDR3 has 14 residues. The CDR3 DNA follows: TGCGCCAGCAGCTTCTCCGGGGAGAACACTGAAGCTTTCTTT. Translated, it gives CASSFSGENTEAFF.

The chain uses TRBV24-1 and TRBJ2-3; D is undetermined. The germline V gene has CDR1 KGHDR and CDR2 SFDVKD. V was shortened by 7 bases and J by 2 bases, with 6 bases between the two germline ends. The CDR3 loop spans 12 amino acids. The CDR3 is CATSGFTDTQYF. The CDR3 coding sequence is TGTGCCACCAGCGGGTTCACAGATACGCAGTATTTT.

For the CDR3, the DNA is TGTGCCAGCAGCTTGGGGACAGTGATAACCGGGGAGCTGTTTTTT. Translated, it gives CASSLGTVITGELFF. The V and J genes are TRBV27 and TRBJ2-2; the match to TRBD1 covers 7 bases. The CDR3 totals 15 residues. Germline V gene data show CDR1 as MNHEY and CDR2 as SMNVEV (reference sequence). J lost 5 bases, V lost 6 bases, and 9 bases had no gene match.

This chain links TRBV9 with TRBJ2-1; 7 bases match TRBD2. The germline CDR1 and CDR2 sequences are SGDLS and YYNGEE. The CDR3 totals 17 residues. V was pared by 1 base and J by 0 bases, with 7 bases of the junction left unmatched. The CDR3 coding sequence is TGTGCCAGCAGCGTAAACCGCCGGACTAGCTCCTACAATGAGCAGTTCTTC. Translating gives CASSVNRRTSSYNEQFF. Complete variable domain (other parts from reference TRBV9 and TRBJ2-1): DSGVTQTPKHLITATGQRVTLRCSPRSGDLSVYWYQQSLDQGLQFLIQYYNGEERAKGNILERFSAQQFPDLHSELNLSSLELGDSALYFCASSVNRRTSSYNEQFFGPGTRLTVL.

This clone came up many times. This chain joins TRBV14 and TRBJ1-3, with 8 bases fitting TRBD1. Germline V gene data show CDR1 as SGHDN and CDR2 as FVKESK. The length of the CDR3 is 13 residues. Germline trimming cut 4 bases from V and 4 bases from J; bases unmatched to any gene: 0. Here the CDR3 DNA reads TGTGCCAGCAGCCGGGACAGGGGAAACACCATATATTTT. It codes for CASSRDRGNTIYF.

The chain has TRBV10-3 and TRBJ2-5; no firm D call. Germline V gene data show CDR1 as ENHRY and CDR2 as SYGVKD. This CDR3 is built from 14 residues. Between the trimmed V and J ends, which lost 2 bases and 4 bases, there was a span of 11 bases. Here the CDR3 reads CAISEAVDRETQYF. Written as DNA, the CDR3 is TGTGCCATCAGTGAGGCCGTAGATCGAGAGACCCAGTACTTC.

This rearrangement joins TRBV13 to TRBJ2-7; 7 nucleotides line up with TRBD1. J lost 7 bases, V lost 0 bases, and 9 bases had no gene match. This CDR3 has 15 amino acids. Germline CDR1 and CDR2: PRHDT and FYEKMQ (reference sequence). The CDR3, as DNA: TGTGCCAGCAGCTTAGGCCTGGGCCTACAGGGGGAGCAGTACTTC. Amino acid sequence: CASSLGLGLQGEQYF.

The V gene is TRBV30, the J gene TRBJ2-3; D is perhaps TRBD1 (5 bases). Trimming removed 2 bases at V and 6 bases at J, with 15 bases between. The CDR3 has 14 residues. The germline V gene encodes CDR1 GTSNPN and CDR2 SVGIG (reference sequence). The CDR3 nucleotides read TGTGCCTGGAGTTCAGGGAAATTGTTCGATACGCAGTATTTT. Amino acids: CAWSSGKLFDTQYF.